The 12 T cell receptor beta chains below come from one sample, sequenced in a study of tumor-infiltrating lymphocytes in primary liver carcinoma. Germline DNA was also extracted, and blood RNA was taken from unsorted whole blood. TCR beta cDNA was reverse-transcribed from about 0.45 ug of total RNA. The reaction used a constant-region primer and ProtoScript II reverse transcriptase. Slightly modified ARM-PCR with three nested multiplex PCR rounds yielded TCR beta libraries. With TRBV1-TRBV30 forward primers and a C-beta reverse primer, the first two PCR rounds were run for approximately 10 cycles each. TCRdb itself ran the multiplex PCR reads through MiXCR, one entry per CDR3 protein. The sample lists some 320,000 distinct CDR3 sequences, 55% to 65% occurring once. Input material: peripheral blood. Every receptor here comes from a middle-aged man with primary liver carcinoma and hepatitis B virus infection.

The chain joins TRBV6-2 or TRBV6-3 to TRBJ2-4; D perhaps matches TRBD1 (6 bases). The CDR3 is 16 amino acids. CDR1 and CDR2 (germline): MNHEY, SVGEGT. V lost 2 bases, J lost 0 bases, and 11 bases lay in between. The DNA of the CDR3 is TGTGCCAGCAGTTACCGGGGACACCAAGCCAAAAACATTCAGTACTTC. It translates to CASSYRGHQAKNIQYF.

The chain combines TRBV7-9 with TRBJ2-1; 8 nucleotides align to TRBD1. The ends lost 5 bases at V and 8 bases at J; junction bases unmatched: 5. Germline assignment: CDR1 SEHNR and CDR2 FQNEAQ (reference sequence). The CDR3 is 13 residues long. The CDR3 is CASSRDRIDEQFF. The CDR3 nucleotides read TGTGCCAGCAGCAGGGACAGGATCGATGAGCAGTTCTTC.

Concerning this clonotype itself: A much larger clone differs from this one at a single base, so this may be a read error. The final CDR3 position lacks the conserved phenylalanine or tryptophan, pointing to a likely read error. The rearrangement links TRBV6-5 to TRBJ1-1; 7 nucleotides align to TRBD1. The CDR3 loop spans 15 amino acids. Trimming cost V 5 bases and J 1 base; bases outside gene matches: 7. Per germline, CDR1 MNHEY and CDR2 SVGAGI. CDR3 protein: CASSRLGQKNTEAFL. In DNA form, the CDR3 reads TGTGCCAGCAGTCGATTGGGACAGAAGAACACTGAAGCTTTCCTT.

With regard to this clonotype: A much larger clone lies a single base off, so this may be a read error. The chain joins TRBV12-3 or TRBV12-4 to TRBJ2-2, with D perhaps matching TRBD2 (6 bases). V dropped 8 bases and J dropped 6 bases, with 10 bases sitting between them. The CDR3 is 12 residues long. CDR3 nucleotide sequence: TGTGCCAGCGGCACTAGCCCCGGGGAGCTGTTTTTT. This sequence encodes CASGTSPGELFF.

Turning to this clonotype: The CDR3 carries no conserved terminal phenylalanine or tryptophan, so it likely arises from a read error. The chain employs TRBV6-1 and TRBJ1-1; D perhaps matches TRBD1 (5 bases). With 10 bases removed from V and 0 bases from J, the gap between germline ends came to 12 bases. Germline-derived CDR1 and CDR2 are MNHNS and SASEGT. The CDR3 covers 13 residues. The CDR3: CATRRGLNTEAFL. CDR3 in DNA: TGTGCCACCAGAAGGGGCCTGAACACTGAAGCTTTCCTT.

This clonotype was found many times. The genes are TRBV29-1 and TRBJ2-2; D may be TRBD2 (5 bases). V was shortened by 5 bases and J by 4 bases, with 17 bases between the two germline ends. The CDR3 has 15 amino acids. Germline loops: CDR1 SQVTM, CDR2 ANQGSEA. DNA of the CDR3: TGCAGCGTTTTCGACACTAGTCTTAGCACCGGGGAGCTGTTTTTT. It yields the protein CSVFDTSLSTGELFF.

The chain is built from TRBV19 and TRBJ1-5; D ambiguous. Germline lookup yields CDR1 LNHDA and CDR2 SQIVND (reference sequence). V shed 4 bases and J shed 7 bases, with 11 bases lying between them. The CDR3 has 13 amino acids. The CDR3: CASSTLGGQPQHF. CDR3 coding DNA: TGTGCCAGTAGTACCCTAGGAGGGCAGCCCCAGCATTTT.

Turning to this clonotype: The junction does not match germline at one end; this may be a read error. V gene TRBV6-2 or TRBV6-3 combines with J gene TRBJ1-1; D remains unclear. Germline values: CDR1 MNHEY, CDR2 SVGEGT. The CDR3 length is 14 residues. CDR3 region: CTSRPLRSGTAAFF. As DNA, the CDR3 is TGTACCAGCAGACCGCTCCGTTCCGGCACTGCAGCTTTCTTT.

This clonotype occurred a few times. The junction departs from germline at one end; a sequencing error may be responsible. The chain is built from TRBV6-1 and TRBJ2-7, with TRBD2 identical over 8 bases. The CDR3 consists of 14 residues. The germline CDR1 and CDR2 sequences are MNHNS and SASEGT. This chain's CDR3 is CVSSGGLVVSEQYF. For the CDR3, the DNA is TGTGTCAGCAGTGGGGGACTAGTGGTAAGCGAGCAGTACTTC.

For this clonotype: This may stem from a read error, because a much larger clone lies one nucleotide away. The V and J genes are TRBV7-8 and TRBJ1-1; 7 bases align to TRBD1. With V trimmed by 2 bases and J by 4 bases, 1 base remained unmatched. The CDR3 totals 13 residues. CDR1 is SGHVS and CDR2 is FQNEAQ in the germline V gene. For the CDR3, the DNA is TGTGCCAGCAGCTTATCAGGGGGCACTGAAGCTTTCTTT. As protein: CASSLSGGTEAFF.

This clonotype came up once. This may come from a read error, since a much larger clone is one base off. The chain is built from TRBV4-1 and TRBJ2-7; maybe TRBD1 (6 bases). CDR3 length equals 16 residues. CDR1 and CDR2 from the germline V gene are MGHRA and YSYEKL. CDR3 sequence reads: CAISQEATPGAYEQYF. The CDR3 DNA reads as TGCGCCATCAGCCAAGAGGCCACCCCAGGGGCCTACGAGCAGTACTTC.

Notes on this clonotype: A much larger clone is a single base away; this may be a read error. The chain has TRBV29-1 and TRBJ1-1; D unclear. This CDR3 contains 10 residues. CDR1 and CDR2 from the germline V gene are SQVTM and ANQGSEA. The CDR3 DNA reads TGCAGCGTTGGTGACCCTGAAGCTTCCTTT. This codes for CSVGDPEASF.